This T cell receptor beta chain was identified in a study of blood T cells in healthy people across ages. Then a second PCR, running about 6 to 12 cycles, was carried out with a sample-barcoded 5' primer and a J-beta primer mix. Each cDNA molecule carried a tag from a template-switch adaptor that contained 12 random nucleotides. TCRdb passed the 5' RACE reads through MiXCR, listing each CDR3 protein once. The table has 600,000 to 850,000 distinct CDR3 sequences, around a quarter seen once. These data were likewise used in another study, on T cells of mothers and their children. This second report adds: Comparable shaping of TCR recombination output by thymic selection was observed in related and unrelated pairs. The data showed no persistent microchimeric T cell clones.

This TCR derives from a boy younger than 18 in good health. Input material: blood.

The CDR3 DNA is TGTGCCAGCAGCTTGGGGACATTTTCCTACGAGCAGTACTTC. Translating gives CASSLGTFSYEQYF. V and J are TRBV5-6 and TRBJ2-7, with D possibly TRBD1 on 5 matching bases. Germline values: CDR1 SGHDT, CDR2 YYEEEE. This CDR3 is built from 14 residues. V dropped 0 bases and J dropped 1 base, with 8 bases sitting between them.